The rows below give T cell receptor beta chains drawn from one sample of a study of T cell repertoires in ileal Crohn's disease. TCRdb's copy holds only in-frame clones and misses some; the assay was immunoSEQ multiplex PCR. Among 4,000 or so clones listed, roughly three quarters were seen once. Sequencing was carried out using ileal tissue. The receptors come from an adult with Crohn's disease. CDR3s include the opening cysteine and the closing phenylalanine or tryptophan. The order of the fields is J gene, D gene, V gene, CDR3 DNA, CDR3 protein. The D gene is left open where the match is weak.

j_call: TRBJ2-7; d_call: NA; v_call: TRBV13; cdr3_nt: TGTGCCAGCAGCTTAGCTAAGGGACCGGGGGTGCAGTACTTC; cdr3_aa: CASSLAKGPGVQYF
j_call: TRBJ1-6; d_call: NA; v_call: TRBV11-2; cdr3_nt: TGTGCCAGCAGCCGCGGTCCGAGTTCACCCCTCCACTTT; cdr3_aa: CASSRGPSSPLHF
j_call: TRBJ2-7; d_call: TRBD1; v_call: TRBV7-3; cdr3_nt: TGTGCCAGCAGCTTTTCCGGGACAGGGAGCGAGCAGTACTTC; cdr3_aa: CASSFSGTGSEQYF
j_call: TRBJ2-7; d_call: TRBD1; v_call: TRBV18; cdr3_nt: TGTGCCAGCTCACCACCCCGACAGGGGGCTCACTACGAGCAGTACTTC; cdr3_aa: CASSPPRQGAHYEQYF
j_call: TRBJ1-4; d_call: NA; v_call: TRBV7-3; cdr3_nt: TGTGCCAGCAGCTGCCCCCTCAAGGATACTACCCCAACTAATGAAAAACTGTTTTTT; cdr3_aa: CASSCPLKDTTPTNEKLFF
j_call: TRBJ2-1; d_call: TRBD2; v_call: TRBV30; cdr3_nt: TGTGCCTGGAGTGTACTTAGCGGGGGGGCTAATGAGCAGTTCTTC; cdr3_aa: CAWSVLSGGANEQFF
j_call: TRBJ1-4; d_call: TRBD1; v_call: TRBV29-1; cdr3_nt: TGCAGCGCATACCCTCCGGGACAGGGGGGTGAAAAACTGTTTTTT; cdr3_aa: CSAYPPGQGGEKLFF
j_call: TRBJ2-5; d_call: TRBD1; v_call: TRBV19; cdr3_nt: TGTGCCAGTAGTCAACAGGGGAAGACCCAGTACTTC; cdr3_aa: CASSQQGKTQYF
j_call: TRBJ1-6; d_call: NA; v_call: TRBV4-1; cdr3_nt: TGCGCCAGCAGCCAAATTGCGGGGGATTCACCCCTCCACTTT; cdr3_aa: CASSQIAGDSPLHF
j_call: TRBJ2-5; d_call: NA; v_call: TRBV2; cdr3_nt: TGTGCCAGCAGTGAAGGGGAGCAGACCCAGTACTTC; cdr3_aa: CASSEGEQTQYF